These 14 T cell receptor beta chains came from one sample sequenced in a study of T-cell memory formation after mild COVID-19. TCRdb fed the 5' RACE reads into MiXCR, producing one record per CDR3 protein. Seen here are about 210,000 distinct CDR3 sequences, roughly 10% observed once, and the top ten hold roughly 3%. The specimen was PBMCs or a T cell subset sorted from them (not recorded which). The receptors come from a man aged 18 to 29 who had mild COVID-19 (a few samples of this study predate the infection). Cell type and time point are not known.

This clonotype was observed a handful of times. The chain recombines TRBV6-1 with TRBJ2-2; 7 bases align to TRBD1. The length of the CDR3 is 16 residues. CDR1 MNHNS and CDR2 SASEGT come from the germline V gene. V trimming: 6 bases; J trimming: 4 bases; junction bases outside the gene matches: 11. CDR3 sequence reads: CASSAVGGSGTGELFF. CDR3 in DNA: TGTGCCAGCAGCGCCGTAGGGGGCTCGGGCACCGGGGAGCTGTTTTTT.

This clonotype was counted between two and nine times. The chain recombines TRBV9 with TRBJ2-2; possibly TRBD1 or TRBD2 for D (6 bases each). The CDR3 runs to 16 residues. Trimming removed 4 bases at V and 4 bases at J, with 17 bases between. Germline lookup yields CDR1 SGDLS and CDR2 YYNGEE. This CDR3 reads CASSPRGGFGTGELFF. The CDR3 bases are TGTGCCAGCAGCCCTCGAGGGGGGTTCGGCACCGGGGAGCTGTTTTTT.

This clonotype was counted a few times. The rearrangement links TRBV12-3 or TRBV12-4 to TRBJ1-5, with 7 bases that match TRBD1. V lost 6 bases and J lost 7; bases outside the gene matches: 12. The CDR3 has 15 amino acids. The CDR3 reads CASRADRVDGQPQHF. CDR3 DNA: TGTGCCAGCAGAGCCGACAGGGTGGACGGACAGCCCCAGCATTTT.

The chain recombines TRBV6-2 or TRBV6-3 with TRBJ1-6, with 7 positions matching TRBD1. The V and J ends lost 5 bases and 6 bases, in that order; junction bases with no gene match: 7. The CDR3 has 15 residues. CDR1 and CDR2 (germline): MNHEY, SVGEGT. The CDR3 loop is CASSIPGQSNSPLHF. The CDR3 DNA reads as TGTGCCAGCAGTATACCGGGACAGAGTAATTCACCCCTCCACTTT.

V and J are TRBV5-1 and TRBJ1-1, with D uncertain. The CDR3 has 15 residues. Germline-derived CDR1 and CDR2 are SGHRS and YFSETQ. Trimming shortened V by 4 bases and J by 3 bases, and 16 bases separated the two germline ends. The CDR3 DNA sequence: TGCGCCAGCAGCGCTTTACAGCTCGTCGACACTGAAGCTTTCTTT. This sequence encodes CASSALQLVDTEAFF.

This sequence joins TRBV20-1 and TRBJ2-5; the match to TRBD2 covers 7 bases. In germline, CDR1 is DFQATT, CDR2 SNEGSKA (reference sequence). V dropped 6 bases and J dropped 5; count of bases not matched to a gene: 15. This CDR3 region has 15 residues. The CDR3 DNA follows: TGCAGTGCCAGACGAGCGGGGACGCCCCTTGAGACCCAGTACTTC. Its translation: CSARRAGTPLETQYF.

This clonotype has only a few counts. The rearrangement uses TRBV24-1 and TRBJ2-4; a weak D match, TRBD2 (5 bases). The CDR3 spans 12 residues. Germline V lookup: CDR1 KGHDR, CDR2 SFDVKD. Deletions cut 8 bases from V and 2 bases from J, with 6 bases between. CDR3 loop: CATMDSKNIQYF. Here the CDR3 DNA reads TGTGCCACCATGGACTCCAAAAACATTCAGTACTTC.

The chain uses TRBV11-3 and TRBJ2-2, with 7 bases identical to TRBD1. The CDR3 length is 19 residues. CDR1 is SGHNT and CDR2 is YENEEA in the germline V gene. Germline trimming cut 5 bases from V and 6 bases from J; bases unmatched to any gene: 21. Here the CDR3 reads CASSLGQRHGNNYAGELFF. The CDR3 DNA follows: TGTGCCAGCAGCCTGGGACAGCGGCACGGGAATAATTATGCCGGGGAGCTGTTTTTT.

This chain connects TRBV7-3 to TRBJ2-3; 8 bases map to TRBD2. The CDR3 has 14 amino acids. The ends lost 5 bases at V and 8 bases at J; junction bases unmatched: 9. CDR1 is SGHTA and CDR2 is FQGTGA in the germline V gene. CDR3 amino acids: CASSAGGGRGTQYF. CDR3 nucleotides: TGTGCCAGCAGCGCCGGGGGGGGCCGGGGTACGCAGTATTTT.

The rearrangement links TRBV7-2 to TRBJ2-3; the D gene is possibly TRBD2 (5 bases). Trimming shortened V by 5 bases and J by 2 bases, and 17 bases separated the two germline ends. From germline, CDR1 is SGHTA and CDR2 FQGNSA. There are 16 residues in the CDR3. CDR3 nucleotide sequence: TGTGCCAGCAGCGTCGGACTCGGAGGTGTCACAGATACGCAGTATTTT. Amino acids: CASSVGLGGVTDTQYF.

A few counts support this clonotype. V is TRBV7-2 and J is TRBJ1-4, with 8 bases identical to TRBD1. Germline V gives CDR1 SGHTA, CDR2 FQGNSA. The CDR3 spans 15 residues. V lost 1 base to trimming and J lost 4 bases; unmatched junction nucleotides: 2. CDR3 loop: CASSLGRGRNEKLFF. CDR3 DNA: TGTGCCAGCAGCTTAGGCAGGGGGCGTAATGAAAAACTGTTTTTT.

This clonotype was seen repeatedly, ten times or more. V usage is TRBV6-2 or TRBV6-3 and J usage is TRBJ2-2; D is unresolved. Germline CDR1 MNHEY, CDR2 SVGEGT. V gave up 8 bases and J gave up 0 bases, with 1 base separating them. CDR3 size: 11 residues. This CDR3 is CASANTGELFF. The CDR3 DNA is TGTGCCAGCGCGAACACCGGGGAGCTGTTTTTT.

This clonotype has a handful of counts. This CDR3 is CASSDPRGQETQYF. CDR3 nucleotide sequence: TGTGCCAGCAGTGATCCGCGAGGCCAAGAGACCCAGTACTTC. The chain employs TRBV2 and TRBJ2-5; D gene ambiguous. The CDR3 consists of 14 residues. Germline V gene data show CDR1 as SNHLY and CDR2 as FYNNEI. Trimming took 3 bases from V and 1 from J, leaving 9 bases between them. Using reference TRBV2 and TRBJ2-5 for the parts outside the CDR3, the full variable domain is EPEVTQTPSHQVTQMGQEVILRCVPISNHLYFYWYRQILGQKVEFLVSFYNNEISEKSEIFDDQFSVERPDGSNFTLKIRSTKLEDSAMYFCASSDPRGQETQYFGPGTRLLVL.

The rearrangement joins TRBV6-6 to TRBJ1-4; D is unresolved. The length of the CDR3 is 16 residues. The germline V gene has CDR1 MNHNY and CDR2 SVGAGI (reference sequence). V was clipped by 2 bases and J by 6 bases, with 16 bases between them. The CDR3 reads CASSYTNIRRDEKLFF. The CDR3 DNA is TGTGCCAGCAGTTACACGAATATCCGACGAGATGAAAAACTGTTTTTT.